The 18 T cell receptor beta chains below all came from one sample that was sequenced in a study of shared clonotypes between healthy human individuals. Libraries were prepared by immunoSEQ multiplex PCR; TCRdb keeps only in-frame clonotypes and omits some of them. The data hold around 120,000 clones, with about 67% observed a single time. The sequencing input was memory CD8+ T cells sorted from blood. Regarding subset: CD45RO+ cells pooled with CCR7-negative TemRA cells. Source of these receptors: a woman younger than 45 in good health.

This clone was seen a few times. Distinct nucleotide sequences in the sample also encode this CDR3. V gene TRBV9 combines with J gene TRBJ2-3; D may correspond to TRBD1 or TRBD2 (5 bases each). Germline V gives CDR1 SGDLS, CDR2 YYNGEE. The CDR3 runs 14 residues. V was shortened by 0 bases and J by 4 bases, with 9 bases between the two germline ends. CDR3 residues: CASSVGGASDTQYF. The CDR3 bases are TGTGCCAGCAGCGTAGGAGGGGCATCAGATACGCAGTATTTT. Using reference TRBV9 and TRBJ2-3 for the parts outside the CDR3, the full variable domain is DSGVTQTPKHLITATGQRVTLRCSPRSGDLSVYWYQQSLDQGLQFLIQYYNGEERAKGNILERFSAQQFPDLHSELNLSSLELGDSALYFCASSVGGASDTQYFGPGTRLTVL.

This chain joins TRBV4-1 and TRBJ2-2, with TRBD2 identical over 15 bases. Unmatched junction bases numbered 9, after V lost 3 bases and J lost 4 bases. The CDR3 sequence is 19 residues long. In germline, CDR1 is MGHRA, CDR2 YSYEKL. The CDR3 is CASSHLGLAGGPGTGELFF. DNA for the CDR3: TGCGCCAGCAGCCACTTAGGACTAGCGGGAGGGCCCGGCACCGGGGAGCTGTTTTTT.

The chain links TRBV7-3 to TRBJ2-3; 7 nucleotides agree with TRBD1. Losses at the gene ends were 0 bases for V and 2 bases for J; bases not matched to a gene: 2. Germline assignment: CDR1 SGHTA and CDR2 FQGTGA. The CDR3 is made up of 15 amino acids. The CDR3 sequence is CASSLTGQLTDTQYF. CDR3 bases: TGTGCCAGCAGCTTAACGGGACAGCTCACAGATACGCAGTATTTT.

This CDR3 is CATSRDLDTPYEQYF. The CDR3 nucleotides are TGTGCCACCAGCAGAGATCTGGACACCCCCTACGAGCAGTACTTC. The chain has TRBV15 and TRBJ2-7; a possible D gene is TRBD1 (5 bases). The CDR3 contains 15 residues. The ends were cut back, 0 bases at V and 2 bases at J, with 11 bases in the middle. CDR1 is LNHNV, CDR2 YYDKDF, per germline (reference sequence).

This chain uses TRBV2 with TRBJ1-1; 12 bases are a match to TRBD1. From germline, CDR1 is SNHLY and CDR2 FYNNEI. The V segment lost 6 bases and the J segment 5 bases; nucleotides outside the gene matches: 4. CDR3 length: 14 residues. DNA for the CDR3: TGTGCCAGCAGGGGGACAGGGGGCTGGACTGAAGCTTTCTTT. This gives the protein CASRGTGGWTEAFF. Full variable domain (rest looked up from reference TRBV2 and TRBJ1-1): EPEVTQTPSHQVTQMGQEVILRCVPISNHLYFYWYRQILGQKVEFLVSFYNNEISEKSEIFDDQFSVERPDGSNFTLKIRSTKLEDSAMYFCASRGTGGWTEAFFGQGTRLTVV.

The V and J genes are TRBV27 and TRBJ2-1; TRBD2 matches 9 bases. The CDR3 loop spans 15 amino acids. From germline, CDR1 is MNHEY and CDR2 SMNVEV (reference sequence). The J segment lost 6 bases and the V segment lost 6 bases, leaving 9 bases of the junction unmatched. The chain's CDR3 is CASSQSAGGPNEQFF. In DNA, the CDR3 is TGTGCCAGCAGCCAATCAGCGGGAGGCCCCAATGAGCAGTTCTTC.

The chain links TRBV28 to TRBJ2-7; TRBD2 matches at 13 bases. Germline-derived CDR1 and CDR2 are MDHEN and SYDVKM. CDR3 length: 15 amino acids. Losses at the gene ends were 6 bases for V and 5 bases for J; bases not matched to a gene: 7. The CDR3: CASSQWTSGSNEQYF. CDR3 coding DNA: TGTGCCAGCAGCCAATGGACTAGCGGGAGCAACGAGCAGTACTTC.

This chain links TRBV5-1 with TRBJ2-7; D may be TRBD1 (5 bases). This CDR3 is built from 13 residues. Trimming left V 4 bases short and J 2 bases short, with 10 bases between. Looked up from germline, CDR1 is SGHRS and CDR2 is YFSETQ. CDR3 protein: CASSPGFTYEQYF. For the CDR3, the DNA is TGCGCCAGCAGCCCAGGGTTCACCTACGAGCAGTACTTC.

This clone has at least ten counts. The genes are TRBV27 and TRBJ2-1; no definite D call. The CDR3 spans 10 residues. V dropped 4 bases and J dropped 9 bases, with 4 bases sitting between them. CDR1 and CDR2 (germline): MNHEY, SMNVEV (reference sequence). CDR3 DNA sequence: TGTGCCAGCAGTTGGCCTGAGCAGTTCTTC. Amino acid sequence: CASSWPEQFF.

This chain's CDR3 is CASSSGTNTDTQYF. Here the CDR3 DNA reads TGTGCCAGCAGCTCCGGGACCAACACAGATACGCAGTATTTT. The chain employs TRBV11-2 and TRBJ2-3; D is tentatively TRBD1 or TRBD2 (5 bases each). The CDR3 is made up of 14 amino acids. The V end was cut by 4 bases, the J end by 2 bases, with 10 bases between. Germline V gives CDR1 SGHAT, CDR2 FQNNGV.

This clone came up a few times. Other DNA sequences in this sample translate to the same CDR3. The rearrangement joins TRBV28 to TRBJ2-5; 7 bases align to TRBD2. V trimming: 3 bases; J trimming: 2 bases; junction bases outside the gene matches: 9. This CDR3 comprises 16 residues. Germline CDR1 MDHEN, CDR2 SYDVKM. The CDR3 is CASSLRLAETQETQYF. The CDR3 bases are TGTGCCAGCAGTTTGCGGCTAGCGGAAACACAAGAGACCCAGTACTTC.

The V and J genes are TRBV9 and TRBJ2-2; 8 bases fit TRBD1. V was clipped by 3 bases and J by 4 bases; unmatched bases: 11. CDR1 is SGDLS, CDR2 YYNGEE, per germline. The CDR3 totals 17 residues. The CDR3 protein is CASSAPRTGRFTGELFF. As DNA, the CDR3 is TGTGCCAGCAGCGCGCCCAGGACAGGGCGGTTCACCGGGGAGCTGTTTTTT.

The chain carries TRBV11-2 and TRBJ1-1; D remains unclear. Per germline, CDR1 SGHAT and CDR2 FQNNGV. V shed 0 bases and J shed 2 bases, with 13 bases lying between them. The CDR3 sequence is 16 residues long. In nucleotides, the CDR3 is TGTGCCAGCAGCTTAGATCGGGGAGGACGAAACACTGAAGCTTTCTTT. Its protein is CASSLDRGGRNTEAFF.

The V call is TRBV19, the J call TRBJ2-1; 9 bases are a match to TRBD2. This CDR3 has 13 amino acids. With 6 bases clipped from V and 10 bases from J, the junction kept 7 bases outside the gene matches. Germline loops: CDR1 LNHDA, CDR2 SQIVND (reference sequence). CDR3 in amino acids: CASSWTSVDEQFF. Here the CDR3 DNA reads TGTGCCAGTAGCTGGACTAGCGTGGACGAGCAGTTCTTC.

The chain joins TRBV29-1 to TRBJ1-1; no firm D call. Looked up from germline, CDR1 is SQVTM and CDR2 is ANQGSEA. V was shortened by 6 bases and J by 3 bases, with 17 bases between the two germline ends. The CDR3 is made up of 14 amino acids. This chain's CDR3 is CSVAPGTTDTEAFF. The CDR3 nucleotides are TGCAGCGTCGCCCCCGGCACCACTGACACTGAAGCTTTCTTT. The full variable domain, its missing parts supplied by reference TRBV29-1 and TRBJ1-1, is SAVISQKPSRDICQRGTSLTIQCQVDSQVTMMFWYRQQPGQSLTLIATANQGSEATYESGFVIDKFPISRPNLTFSTLTVSNMSPEDSSIYLCSVAPGTTDTEAFFGQGTRLTVV.

V is TRBV25-1 and J is TRBJ2-1; 7 nucleotides agree with TRBD2. In germline, CDR1 is MGHDK, CDR2 SYGVNS. V lost 6 bases to trimming and J lost 1 base; unmatched junction nucleotides: 9. The CDR3 has 16 amino acids. The chain's CDR3 is CASSATRLASYNEQFF. The CDR3 region has the DNA TGTGCCAGCAGCGCAACCCGACTAGCTTCCTACAATGAGCAGTTCTTC.

The V and J genes are TRBV11-2 and TRBJ1-1, with D perhaps matching TRBD1 (5 bases). The V gene's germline CDR1 is SGHAT and CDR2 FQNNGV. The CDR3 contains 12 residues. Trimming left V 6 bases short and J 11 bases short, with 16 bases between. CDR3 region: CASRQGAGPAFF. The CDR3 region has the DNA TGTGCCAGCAGACAAGGGGCGGGCCCGGCTTTCTTT.

The sample holds a few counts of this clone. V and J are TRBV6-4 and TRBJ2-1; no clear D gene. The CDR3 totals 13 residues. Germline values: CDR1 MRHNA, CDR2 SNTAGT. Trimming shortened V by 3 bases and J by 6 bases, and 9 bases separated the two germline ends. In nucleotides, the CDR3 is TGTGCCAGCAGTGATGGGGAACTCAATGAGCAGTTCTTC. Its protein product is CASSDGELNEQFF.